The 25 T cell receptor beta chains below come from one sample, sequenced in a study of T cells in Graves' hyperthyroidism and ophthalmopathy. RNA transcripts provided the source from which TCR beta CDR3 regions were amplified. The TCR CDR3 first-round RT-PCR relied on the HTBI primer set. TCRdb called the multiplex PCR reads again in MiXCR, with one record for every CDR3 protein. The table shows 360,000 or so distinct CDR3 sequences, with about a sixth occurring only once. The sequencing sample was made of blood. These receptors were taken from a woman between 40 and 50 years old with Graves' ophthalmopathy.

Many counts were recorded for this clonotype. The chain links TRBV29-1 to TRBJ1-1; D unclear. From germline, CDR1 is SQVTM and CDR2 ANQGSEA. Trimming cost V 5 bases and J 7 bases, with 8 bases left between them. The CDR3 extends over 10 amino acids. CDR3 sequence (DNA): TGCAGCGTTCCGGACGGTGAAGCTTTCTTT. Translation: CSVPDGEAFF.

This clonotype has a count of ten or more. The CDR3 coding sequence is TGTGCTAGTGATGAGGGGGAGGGAGGCGAAGCTTTCTTT. Protein: CASDEGEGGEAFF. V gene TRBV12-5 combines with J gene TRBJ1-1; maybe TRBD1 (6 bases). Looked up from germline, CDR1 is LGHNT and CDR2 is FRNRAP. The CDR3 contains 13 residues. V gave up 7 bases and J gave up 8 bases, with 17 bases separating them.

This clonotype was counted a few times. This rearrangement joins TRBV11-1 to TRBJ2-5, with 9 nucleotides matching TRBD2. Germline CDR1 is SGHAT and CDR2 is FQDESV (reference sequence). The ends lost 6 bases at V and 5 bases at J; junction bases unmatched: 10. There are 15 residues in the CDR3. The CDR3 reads CASSGGTSSYETQYF. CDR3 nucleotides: TGTGCCAGCAGTGGAGGGACTAGCTCTTACGAGACCCAGTACTTC.

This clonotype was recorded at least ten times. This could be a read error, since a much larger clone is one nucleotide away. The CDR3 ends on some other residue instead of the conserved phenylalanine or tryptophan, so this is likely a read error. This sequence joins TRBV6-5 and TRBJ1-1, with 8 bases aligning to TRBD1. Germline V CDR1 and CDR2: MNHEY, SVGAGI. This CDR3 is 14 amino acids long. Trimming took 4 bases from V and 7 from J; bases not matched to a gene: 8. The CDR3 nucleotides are TGTGCCAGCAGTTTAGACAGGGGAATGAGTGAAGCTTTCCTT. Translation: CASSLDRGMSEAFL.

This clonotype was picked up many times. CDR3 nucleotide sequence: TGTGCCAGCGCTACTAGATCCGGCTCCTACGAGCAGTACTTC. Amino acids: CASATRSGSYEQYF. This chain connects TRBV19 to TRBJ2-7, with D perhaps matching TRBD2 (5 bases). The CDR3 is 14 residues long. CDR1 and CDR2 (germline): LNHDA, SQIVND (reference sequence). The V end was cut by 9 bases, the J end by 0 bases, with 15 bases between.

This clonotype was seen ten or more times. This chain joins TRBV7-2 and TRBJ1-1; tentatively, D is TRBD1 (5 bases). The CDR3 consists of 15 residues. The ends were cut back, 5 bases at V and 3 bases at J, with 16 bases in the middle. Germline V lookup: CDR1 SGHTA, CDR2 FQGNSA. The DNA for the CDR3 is TGTGCCAGCAGCCCTACGGGCAGGGTGGACACTGAAGCTTTCTTT. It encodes CASSPTGRVDTEAFF.

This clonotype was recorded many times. The CDR3 DNA reads as TGTGCCAGCAGTCGCGCGACAACGACTAACTATGGCTACACCTTC. Translated, it gives CASSRATTTNYGYTF. The rearrangement joins TRBV6-1 to TRBJ1-2; D is uncertain. Between the trimmed V and J ends, which lost 5 bases and 0 bases, there was a span of 13 bases. The germline CDR1 and CDR2 sequences are MNHNS and SASEGT. The CDR3 runs to 15 residues.

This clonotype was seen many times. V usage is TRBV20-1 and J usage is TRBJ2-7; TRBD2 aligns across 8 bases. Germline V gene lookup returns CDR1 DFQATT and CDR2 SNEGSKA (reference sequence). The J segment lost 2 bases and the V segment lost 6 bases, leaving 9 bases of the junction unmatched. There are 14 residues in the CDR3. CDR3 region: CSAPTSGYTYEQYF. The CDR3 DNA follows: TGCAGTGCGCCCACTAGCGGATATACCTACGAGCAGTACTTC.

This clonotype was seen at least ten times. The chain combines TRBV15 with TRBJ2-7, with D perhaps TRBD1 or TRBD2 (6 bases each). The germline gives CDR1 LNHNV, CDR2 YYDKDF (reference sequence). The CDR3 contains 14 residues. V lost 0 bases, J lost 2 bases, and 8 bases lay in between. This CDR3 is CATSRDGGPYEQYF. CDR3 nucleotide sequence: TGTGCCACCAGCAGAGATGGGGGGCCCTACGAGCAGTACTTC.

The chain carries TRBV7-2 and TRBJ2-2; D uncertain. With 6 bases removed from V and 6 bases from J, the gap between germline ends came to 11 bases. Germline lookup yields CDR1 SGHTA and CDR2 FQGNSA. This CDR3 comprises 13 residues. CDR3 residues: CASSMQVAGELFF. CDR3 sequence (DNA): TGTGCCAGCAGTATGCAGGTAGCCGGGGAGCTGTTTTTT.

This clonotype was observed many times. This CDR3 is CASSSTSGSGTDTQYF. CDR3 coding DNA: TGTGCCAGCAGCTCGACTAGCGGGAGTGGCACAGATACGCAGTATTTT. The rearrangement joins TRBV12-3 or TRBV12-4 to TRBJ2-3, with TRBD2 identical over 12 bases. J lost 1 base, V lost 6 bases, and 5 bases had no gene match. The CDR3 covers 16 residues.

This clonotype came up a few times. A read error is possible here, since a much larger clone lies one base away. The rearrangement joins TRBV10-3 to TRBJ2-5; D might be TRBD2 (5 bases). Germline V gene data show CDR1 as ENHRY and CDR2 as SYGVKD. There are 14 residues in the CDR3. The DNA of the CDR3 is TGTGCCAACAGTGAGAACCCGGGGTGGGAGACCCAGTACTTC. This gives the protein CANSENPGWETQYF.

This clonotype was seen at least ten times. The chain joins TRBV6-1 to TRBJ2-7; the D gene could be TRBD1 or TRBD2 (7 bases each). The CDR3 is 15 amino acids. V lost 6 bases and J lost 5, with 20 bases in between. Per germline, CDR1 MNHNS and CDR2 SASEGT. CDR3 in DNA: TGTGCCAGCAGATCAACCAGGGGGGGACTCCACGAGCAGTACTTC. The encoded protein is CASRSTRGGLHEQYF.

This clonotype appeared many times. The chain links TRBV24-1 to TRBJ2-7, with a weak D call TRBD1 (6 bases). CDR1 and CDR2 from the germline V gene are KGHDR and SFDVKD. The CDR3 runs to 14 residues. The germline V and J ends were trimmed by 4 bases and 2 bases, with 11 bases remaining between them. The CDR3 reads CATSETGHTYEQYF. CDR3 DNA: TGTGCCACCAGTGAAACGGGACACACCTACGAGCAGTACTTC.

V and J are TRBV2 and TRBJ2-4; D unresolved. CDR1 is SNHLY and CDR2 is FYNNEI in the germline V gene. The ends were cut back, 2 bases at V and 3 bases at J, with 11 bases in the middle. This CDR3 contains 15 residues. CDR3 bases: TGTGCCAGCAGTGAAATAGGGTCGGGCAAAAACATTCAGTACTTC. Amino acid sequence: CASSEIGSGKNIQYF.

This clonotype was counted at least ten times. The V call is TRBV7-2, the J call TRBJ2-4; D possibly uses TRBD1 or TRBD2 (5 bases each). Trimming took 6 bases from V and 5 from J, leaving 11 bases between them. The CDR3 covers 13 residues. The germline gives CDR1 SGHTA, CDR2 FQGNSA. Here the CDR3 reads CASSNRGENIQYF. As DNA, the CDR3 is TGTGCCAGCAGTAACAGAGGGGAAAACATTCAGTACTTC.

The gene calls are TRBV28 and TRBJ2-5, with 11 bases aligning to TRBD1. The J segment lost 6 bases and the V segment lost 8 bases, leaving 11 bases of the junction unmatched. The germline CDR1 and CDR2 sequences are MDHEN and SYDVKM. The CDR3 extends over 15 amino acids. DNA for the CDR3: TGTGCCAGCCGACTTGGACAGGGGGCGCTTAAGACCCAGTACTTC. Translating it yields CASRLGQGALKTQYF.

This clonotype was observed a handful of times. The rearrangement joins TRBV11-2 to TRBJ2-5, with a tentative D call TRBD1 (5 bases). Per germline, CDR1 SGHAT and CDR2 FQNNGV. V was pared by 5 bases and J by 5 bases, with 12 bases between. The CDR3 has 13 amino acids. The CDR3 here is CASSAQGLETQYF. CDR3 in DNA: TGTGCCAGCAGCGCCCAGGGATTGGAGACCCAGTACTTC.

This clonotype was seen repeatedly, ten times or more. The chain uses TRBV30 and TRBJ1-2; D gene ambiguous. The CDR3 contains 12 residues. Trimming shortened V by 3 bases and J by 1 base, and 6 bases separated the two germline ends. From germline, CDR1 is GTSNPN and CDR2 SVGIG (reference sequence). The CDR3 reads CAWRDGNYGYTF. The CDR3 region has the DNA TGTGCCTGGAGGGACGGTAACTATGGCTACACCTTC.

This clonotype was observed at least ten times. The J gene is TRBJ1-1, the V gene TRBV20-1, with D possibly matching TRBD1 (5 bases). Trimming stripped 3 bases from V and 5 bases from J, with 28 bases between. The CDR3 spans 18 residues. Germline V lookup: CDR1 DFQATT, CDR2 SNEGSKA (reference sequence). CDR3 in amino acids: CSASPLIGGGRVGTEAFF. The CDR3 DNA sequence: TGCAGTGCTAGCCCCCTGATAGGTGGGGGACGGGTTGGGACTGAAGCTTTCTTT.

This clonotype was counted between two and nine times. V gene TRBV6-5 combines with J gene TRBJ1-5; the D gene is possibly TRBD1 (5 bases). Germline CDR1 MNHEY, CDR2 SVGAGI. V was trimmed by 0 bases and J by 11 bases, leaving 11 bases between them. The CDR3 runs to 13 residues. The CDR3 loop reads CASSYSTSGSQHF. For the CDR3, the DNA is TGTGCCAGCAGTTACTCGACCTCAGGGTCCCAGCATTTT.

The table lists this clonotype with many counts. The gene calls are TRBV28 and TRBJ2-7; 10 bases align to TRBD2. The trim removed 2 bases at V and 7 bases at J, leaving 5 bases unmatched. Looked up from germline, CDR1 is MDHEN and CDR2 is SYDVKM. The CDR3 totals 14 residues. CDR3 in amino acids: CASSLPSGSGEQYF. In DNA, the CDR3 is TGTGCCAGCAGTTTACCTAGCGGGAGTGGAGAGCAGTACTTC.

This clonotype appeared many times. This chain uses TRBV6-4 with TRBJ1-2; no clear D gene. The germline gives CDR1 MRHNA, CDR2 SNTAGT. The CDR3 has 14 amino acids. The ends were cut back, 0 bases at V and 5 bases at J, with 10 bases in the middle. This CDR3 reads CASSDSGGRYGYTF. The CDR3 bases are TGTGCCAGCAGTGACTCGGGCGGCCGATATGGCTACACCTTC.

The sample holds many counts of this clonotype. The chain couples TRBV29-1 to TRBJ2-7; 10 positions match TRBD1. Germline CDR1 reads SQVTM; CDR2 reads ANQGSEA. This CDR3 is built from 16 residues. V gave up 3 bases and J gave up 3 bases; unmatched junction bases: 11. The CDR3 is CSVELSGQGVVYEQYF. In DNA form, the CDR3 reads TGCAGCGTTGAGCTATCCGGACAGGGGGTCGTCTACGAGCAGTACTTC.

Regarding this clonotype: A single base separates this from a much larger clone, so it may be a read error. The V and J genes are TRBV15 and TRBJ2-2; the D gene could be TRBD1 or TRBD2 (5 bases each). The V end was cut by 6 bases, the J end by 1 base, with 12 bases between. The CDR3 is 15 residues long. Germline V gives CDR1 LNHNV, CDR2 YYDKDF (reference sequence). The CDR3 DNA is TGTGCCACCAGACCCAGGGACCAGAACACCGGGGAGCTGTTTTTT. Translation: CATRPRDQNTGELFF. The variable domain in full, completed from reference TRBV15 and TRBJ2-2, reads DAMVIQNPRYQVTQFGKPVTLSCSQTLNHNVMYWYQQKSSQAPKLLFHYYDKDFNNEADTPDNFQSRRPNTSFCFLDIRSPGLGDTAMYLCATRPRDQNTGELFFGEGSRLTVL.